Reported below is one TCR beta chain. Sorting produced populations that all topped 98% purity. Germline CDR1 and CDR2: MNHEY and SMNVEV (reference sequence). The CDR3 runs to 13 residues. Trimming took off 2 bases at V and 4 bases at J, with 8 bases between the two ends. This record belongs to a study of beta chain features in type 1 diabetes. Expressed TCRB transcripts were sequenced because the entire RNA isolate underwent reverse transcription. TCRdb's table, derived via immunoSEQ multiplex PCR, lists solely in-frame clones and lacks some. The sample lists about 16,000 clones; 55% were seen once. The chain employs TRBV27 and TRBJ1-2; D is unclear. The receptor was derived from a woman younger than 35 in good health. Material for sequencing was stem cell memory CD4+ T cells from blood. The CDR3 is CASSLERGYGYTF. The CDR3 coding sequence is TGTGCCAGCAGTTTAGAGAGAGGCTATGGCTACACCTTC.